This TCR beta chain emerged from a study of OX40 agonist ivuxolimab in advanced cancers. Study-level points and caveats: The study did not work out the antigen specificity of the expanded peripheral T cells.

Details on this clone: The antigen is not known.

Trimming removed 6 bases at V and 4 bases at J, with 15 bases between. CDR3 length equals 14 residues. Germline lookup yields CDR1 MNHEY and CDR2 SVGAGI. Here immunoSEQ multiplex PCR was the method, and the copy in TCRdb shows in-frame clones only, minus some. The sample carries some 37,000 clones, around 82% recorded once. With baseline, cycle 4 day 1, and cycle 7 day 1 as timepoints, blood was sampled. This TCR derives from an adult with an advanced solid tumor such as melanoma, head and neck, liver or kidney cancer. The sample consisted of CD4+ or CD8+ T cells sorted from blood, taken in a trial of the OX40 agonist ivuxolimab. The chain combines TRBV6-5 with TRBJ1-2, with D possibly being TRBD1 (6 bases). The CDR3 DNA follows: TGTGCCAGCAGATCTAACAGGGAGGGCTATGGCTACACCTTC. It encodes CASRSNREGYGYTF.